This passage covers 3 T cell receptor beta chains from one sample sequenced in a study of cytomegalovirus exposure and HLA in healthy donors. Researchers ran the PCR with 60 Vbeta and 13 Jbeta primers. Sequencing used immunoSEQ multiplex PCR; TCRdb keeps in-frame clones, though not all of them. Of tens of thousands of clones listed, more than 70% are singletons. Material: PBMCs. The receptor source for this set is a man aged 40-50 years in good health and CMV-seronegative.

At least ten counts were recorded for this clone. The rearrangement joins TRBV10-1 to TRBJ2-2; D is unresolved. Trimming removed 2 bases from V and 7 bases from J, with 8 bases in between. The CDR3 is 13 residues long. Germline assignment: CDR1 WNHNN and CDR2 SYGVQD (reference sequence). The CDR3 DNA reads as TGCGCCAGCAGTGAGCGTGGTAGCGGGGAGCTGTTTTTT. Translated: CASSERGSGELFF.

This clone has a single count. The chain uses TRBV6-5 and TRBJ1-5, with 12 positions matching TRBD1. Losses at the gene ends were 4 bases for V and 4 bases for J; bases not matched to a gene: 5. This CDR3 contains 16 residues. Germline values: CDR1 MNHEY, CDR2 SVGAGI. The chain's CDR3 is CASSSGQGAGNQPQHF. CDR3 bases: TGTGCCAGCAGTTCGGGACAGGGGGCCGGGAATCAGCCCCAGCATTTT.

The chain uses TRBV6-6 and TRBJ2-7; D is possibly TRBD1 (5 bases). Germline V gene data show CDR1 as MNHNY and CDR2 as SVGAGI (reference sequence). The ends were cut back, 2 bases at V and 2 bases at J, with 10 bases in the middle. The CDR3 extends over 14 amino acids. The CDR3 DNA sequence: TGTGCCAGCAGTTACGCAGGGAATCCCTACGAGCAGTACTTC. Translated, it gives CASSYAGNPYEQYF.